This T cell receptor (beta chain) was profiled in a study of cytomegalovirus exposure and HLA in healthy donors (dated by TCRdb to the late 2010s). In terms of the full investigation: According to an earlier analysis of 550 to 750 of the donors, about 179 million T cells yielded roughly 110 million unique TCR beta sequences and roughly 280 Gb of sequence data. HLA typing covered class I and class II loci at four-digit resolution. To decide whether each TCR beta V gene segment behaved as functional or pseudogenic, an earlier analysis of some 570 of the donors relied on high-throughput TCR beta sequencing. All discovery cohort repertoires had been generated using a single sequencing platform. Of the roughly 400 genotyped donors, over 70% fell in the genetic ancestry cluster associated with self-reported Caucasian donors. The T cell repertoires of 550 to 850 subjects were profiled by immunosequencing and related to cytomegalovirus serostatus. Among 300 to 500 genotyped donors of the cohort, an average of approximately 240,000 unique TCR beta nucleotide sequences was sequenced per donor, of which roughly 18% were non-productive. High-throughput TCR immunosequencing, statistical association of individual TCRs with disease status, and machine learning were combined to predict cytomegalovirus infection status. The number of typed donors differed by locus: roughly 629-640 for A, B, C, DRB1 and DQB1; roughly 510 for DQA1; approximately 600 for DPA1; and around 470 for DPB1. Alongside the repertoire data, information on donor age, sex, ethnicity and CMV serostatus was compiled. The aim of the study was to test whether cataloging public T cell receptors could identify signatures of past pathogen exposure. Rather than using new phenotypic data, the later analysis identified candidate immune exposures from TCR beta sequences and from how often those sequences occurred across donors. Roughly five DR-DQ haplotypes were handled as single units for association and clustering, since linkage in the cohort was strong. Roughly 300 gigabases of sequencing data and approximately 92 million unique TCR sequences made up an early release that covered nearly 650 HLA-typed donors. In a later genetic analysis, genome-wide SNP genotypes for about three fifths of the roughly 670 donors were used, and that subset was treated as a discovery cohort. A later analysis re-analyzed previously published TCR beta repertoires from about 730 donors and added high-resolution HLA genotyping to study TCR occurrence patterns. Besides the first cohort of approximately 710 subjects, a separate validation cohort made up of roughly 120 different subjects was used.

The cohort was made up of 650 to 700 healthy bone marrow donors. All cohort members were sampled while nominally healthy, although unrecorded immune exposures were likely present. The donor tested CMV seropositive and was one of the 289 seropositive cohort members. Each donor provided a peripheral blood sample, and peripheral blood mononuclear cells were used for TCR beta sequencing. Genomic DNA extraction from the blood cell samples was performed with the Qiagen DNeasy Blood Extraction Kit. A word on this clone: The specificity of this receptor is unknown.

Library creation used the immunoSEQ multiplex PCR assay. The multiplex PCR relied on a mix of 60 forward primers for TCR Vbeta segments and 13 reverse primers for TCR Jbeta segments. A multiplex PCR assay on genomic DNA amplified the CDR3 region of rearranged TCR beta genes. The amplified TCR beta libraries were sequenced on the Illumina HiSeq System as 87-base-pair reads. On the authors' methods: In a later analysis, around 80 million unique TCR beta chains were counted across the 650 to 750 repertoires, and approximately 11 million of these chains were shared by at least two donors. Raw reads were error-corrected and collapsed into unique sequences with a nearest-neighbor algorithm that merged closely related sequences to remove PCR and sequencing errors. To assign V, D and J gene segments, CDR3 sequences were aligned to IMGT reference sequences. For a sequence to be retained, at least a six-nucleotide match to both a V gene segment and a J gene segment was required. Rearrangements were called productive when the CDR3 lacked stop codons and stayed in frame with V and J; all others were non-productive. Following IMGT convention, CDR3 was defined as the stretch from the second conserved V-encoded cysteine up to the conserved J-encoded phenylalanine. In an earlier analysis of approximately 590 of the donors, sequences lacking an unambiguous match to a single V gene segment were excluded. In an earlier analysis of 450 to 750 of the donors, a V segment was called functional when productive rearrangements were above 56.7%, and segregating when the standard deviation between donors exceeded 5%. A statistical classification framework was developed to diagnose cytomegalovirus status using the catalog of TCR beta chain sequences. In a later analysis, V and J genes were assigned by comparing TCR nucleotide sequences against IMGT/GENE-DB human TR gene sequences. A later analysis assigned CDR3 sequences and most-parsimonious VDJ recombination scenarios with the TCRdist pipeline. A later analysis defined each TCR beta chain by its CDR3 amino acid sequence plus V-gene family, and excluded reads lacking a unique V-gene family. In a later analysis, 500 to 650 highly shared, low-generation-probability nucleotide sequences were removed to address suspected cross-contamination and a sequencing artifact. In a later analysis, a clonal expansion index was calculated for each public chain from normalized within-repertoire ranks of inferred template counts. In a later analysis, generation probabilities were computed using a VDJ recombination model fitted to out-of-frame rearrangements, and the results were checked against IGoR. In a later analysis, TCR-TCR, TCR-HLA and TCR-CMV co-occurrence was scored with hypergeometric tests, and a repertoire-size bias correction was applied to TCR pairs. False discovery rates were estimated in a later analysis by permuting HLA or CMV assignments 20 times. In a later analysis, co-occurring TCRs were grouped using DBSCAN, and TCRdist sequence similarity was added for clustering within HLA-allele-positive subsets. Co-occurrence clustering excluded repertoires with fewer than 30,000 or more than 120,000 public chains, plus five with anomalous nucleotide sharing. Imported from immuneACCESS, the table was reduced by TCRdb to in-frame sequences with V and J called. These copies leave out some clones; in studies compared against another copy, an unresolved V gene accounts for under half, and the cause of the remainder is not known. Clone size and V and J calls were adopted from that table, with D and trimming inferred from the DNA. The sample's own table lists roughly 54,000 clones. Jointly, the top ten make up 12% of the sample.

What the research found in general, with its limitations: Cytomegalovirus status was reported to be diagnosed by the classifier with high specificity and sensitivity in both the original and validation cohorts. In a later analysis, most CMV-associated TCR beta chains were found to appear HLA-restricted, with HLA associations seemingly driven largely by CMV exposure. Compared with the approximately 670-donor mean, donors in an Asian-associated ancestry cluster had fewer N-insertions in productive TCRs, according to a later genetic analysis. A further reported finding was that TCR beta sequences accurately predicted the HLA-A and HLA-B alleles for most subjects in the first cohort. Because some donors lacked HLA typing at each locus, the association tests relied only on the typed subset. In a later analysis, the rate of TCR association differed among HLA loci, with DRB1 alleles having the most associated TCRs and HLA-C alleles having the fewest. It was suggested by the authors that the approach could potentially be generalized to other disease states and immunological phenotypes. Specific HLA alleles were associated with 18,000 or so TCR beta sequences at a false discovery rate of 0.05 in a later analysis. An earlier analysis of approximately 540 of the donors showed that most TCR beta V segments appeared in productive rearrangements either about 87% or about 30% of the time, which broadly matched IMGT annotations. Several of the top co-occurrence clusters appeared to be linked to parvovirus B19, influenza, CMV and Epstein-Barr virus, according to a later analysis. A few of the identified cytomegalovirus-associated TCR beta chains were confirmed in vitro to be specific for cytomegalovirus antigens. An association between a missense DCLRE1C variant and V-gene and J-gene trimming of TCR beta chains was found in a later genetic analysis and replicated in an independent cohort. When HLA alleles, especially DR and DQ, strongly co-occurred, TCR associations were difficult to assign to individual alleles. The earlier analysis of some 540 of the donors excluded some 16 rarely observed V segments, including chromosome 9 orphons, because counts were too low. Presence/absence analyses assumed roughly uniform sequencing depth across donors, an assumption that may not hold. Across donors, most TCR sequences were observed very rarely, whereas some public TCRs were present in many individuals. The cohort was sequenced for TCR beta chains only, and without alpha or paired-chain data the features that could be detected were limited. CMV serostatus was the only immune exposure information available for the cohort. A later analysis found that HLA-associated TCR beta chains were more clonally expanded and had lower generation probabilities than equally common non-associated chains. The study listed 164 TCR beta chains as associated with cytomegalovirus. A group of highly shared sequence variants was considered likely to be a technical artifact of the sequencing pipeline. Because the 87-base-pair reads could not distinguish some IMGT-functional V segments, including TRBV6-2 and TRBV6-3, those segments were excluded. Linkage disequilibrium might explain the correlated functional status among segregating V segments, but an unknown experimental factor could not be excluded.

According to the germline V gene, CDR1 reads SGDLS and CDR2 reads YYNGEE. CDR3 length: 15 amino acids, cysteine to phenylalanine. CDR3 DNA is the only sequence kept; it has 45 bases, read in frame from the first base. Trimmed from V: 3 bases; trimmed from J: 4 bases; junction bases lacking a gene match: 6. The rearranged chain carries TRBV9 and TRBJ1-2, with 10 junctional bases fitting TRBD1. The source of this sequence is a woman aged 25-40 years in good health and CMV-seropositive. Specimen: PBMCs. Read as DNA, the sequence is TGTGCCAGCAGCGCAGGGACAGGGGCCAGCTATGGCTACACCTTC. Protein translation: CASSAGTGASYGYTF.